This TCR beta chain was documented in a study of immune evolution from preneoplasia to lung adenocarcinoma. A word on this clone: Its cognate antigen is unknown.

CDR1 is MNHEY, CDR2 SVGAGI, per germline. The CDR3 is 15 residues long. The V gene lost 2 bases and the J gene lost 0 bases, with 11 bases spanning the gap. General study points: Later-stage lesions seemingly showed higher T cell density and diversity than normal lung. Normal lung had the highest top T cell clone frequencies.

H&E slides confirmed each diagnosis, reviewed by two pathologists independently. The repertoire was sequenced with immunoSEQ multiplex PCR; TCRdb's copy has only in-frame clones and lacks some. The sample consists of 20,000 to 25,000 clones, approximately 75% of them appearing once. This clonotype originated in a person between 60 and 69 years old with lung adenocarcinoma. The material sequenced was FFPE invasive lung adenocarcinoma tissue. This chain links TRBV6-5 with TRBJ2-7, with D possibly being TRBD2 (7 bases). CDR3 in DNA: TGTGCCAGCAGTTACGCGGGGGCGGACTCCTACGAGCAGTACTTC. Translated: CASSYAGADSYEQYF.